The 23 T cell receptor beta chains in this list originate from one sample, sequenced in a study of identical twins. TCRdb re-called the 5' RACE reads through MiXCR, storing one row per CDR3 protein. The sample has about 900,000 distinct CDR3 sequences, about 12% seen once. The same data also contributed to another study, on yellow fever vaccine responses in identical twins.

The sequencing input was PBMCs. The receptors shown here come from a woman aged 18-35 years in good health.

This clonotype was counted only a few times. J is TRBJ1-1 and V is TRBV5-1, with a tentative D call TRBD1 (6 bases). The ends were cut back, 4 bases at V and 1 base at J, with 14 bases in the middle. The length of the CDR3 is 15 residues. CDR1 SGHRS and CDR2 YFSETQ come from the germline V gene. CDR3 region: CASSVTGTSNTEAFF. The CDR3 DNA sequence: TGCGCCAGCAGCGTAACCGGGACATCGAACACTGAAGCTTTCTTT.

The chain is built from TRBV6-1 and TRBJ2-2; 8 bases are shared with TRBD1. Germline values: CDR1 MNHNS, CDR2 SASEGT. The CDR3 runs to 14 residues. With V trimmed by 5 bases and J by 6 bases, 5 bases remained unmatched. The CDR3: CASSPPQGAGELFF. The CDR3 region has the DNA TGTGCCAGCAGTCCTCCACAGGGGGCCGGGGAGCTGTTTTTT.

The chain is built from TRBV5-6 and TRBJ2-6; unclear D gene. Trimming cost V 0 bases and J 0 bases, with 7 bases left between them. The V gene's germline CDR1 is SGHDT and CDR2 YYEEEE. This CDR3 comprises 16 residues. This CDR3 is CASSLGLSSGANVLTF. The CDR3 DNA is TGTGCCAGCAGCTTGGGGTTGAGCTCTGGGGCCAACGTCCTGACTTTC.

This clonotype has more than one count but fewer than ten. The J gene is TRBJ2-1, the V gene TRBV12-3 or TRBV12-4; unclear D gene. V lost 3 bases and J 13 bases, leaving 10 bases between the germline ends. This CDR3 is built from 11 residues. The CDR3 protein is CASSLLGPQFF. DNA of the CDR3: TGTGCCAGCAGTTTGCTGGGCCCACAGTTCTTC.

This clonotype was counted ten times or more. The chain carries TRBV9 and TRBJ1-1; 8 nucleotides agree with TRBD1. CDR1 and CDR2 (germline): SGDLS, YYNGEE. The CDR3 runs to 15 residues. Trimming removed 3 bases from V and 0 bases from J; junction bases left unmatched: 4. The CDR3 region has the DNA TGTGCCAGCAGCGGCAGGGGGCCTTTGAACACTGAAGCTTTCTTT. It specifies CASSGRGPLNTEAFF.

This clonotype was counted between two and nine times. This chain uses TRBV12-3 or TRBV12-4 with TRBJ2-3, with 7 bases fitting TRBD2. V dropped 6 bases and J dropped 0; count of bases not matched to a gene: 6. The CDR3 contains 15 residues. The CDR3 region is CASRYSGASTDTQYF. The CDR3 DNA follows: TGTGCCAGCAGATACAGCGGGGCTAGCACAGATACGCAGTATTTT.

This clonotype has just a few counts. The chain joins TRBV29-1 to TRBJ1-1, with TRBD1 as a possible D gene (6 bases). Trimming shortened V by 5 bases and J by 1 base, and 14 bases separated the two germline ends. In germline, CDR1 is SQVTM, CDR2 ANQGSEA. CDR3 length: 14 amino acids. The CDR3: CSVSSGTSNTEAFF. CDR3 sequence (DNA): TGCAGCGTTTCTTCCGGGACATCGAACACTGAAGCTTTCTTT.

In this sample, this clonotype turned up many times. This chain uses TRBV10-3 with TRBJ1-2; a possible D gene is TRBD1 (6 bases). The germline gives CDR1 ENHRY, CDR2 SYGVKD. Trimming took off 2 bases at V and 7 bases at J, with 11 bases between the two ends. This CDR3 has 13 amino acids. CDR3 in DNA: TGTGCCATCAGTGAGCGGGACACGGGTGGCTACACCTTC. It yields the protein CAISERDTGGYTF.

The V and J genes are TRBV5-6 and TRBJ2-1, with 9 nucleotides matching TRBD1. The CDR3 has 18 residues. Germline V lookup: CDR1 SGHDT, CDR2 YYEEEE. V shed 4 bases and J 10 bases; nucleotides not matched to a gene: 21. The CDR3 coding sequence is TGTGCCAGCAGCGAAGGGACAGGGTGGGGATTACGGGGGTCAGAGCAGTTCTTC. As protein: CASSEGTGWGLRGSEQFF.

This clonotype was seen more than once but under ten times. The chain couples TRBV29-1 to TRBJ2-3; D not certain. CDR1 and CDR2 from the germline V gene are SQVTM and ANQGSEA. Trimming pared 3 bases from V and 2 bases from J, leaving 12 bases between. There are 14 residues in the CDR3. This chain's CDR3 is CSVDIGGLTDTQYF. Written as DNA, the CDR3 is TGCAGCGTTGATATTGGCGGCCTCACAGATACGCAGTATTTT.

The CDR3: CASSQEASAQRGTQYF. CDR3 bases: TGTGCCAGCAGCCAAGAGGCTAGCGCCCAACGGGGGACCCAGTACTTC. V gene TRBV4-2 combines with J gene TRBJ2-5; TRBD2 might be the D (6 bases). Germline loops: CDR1 LGHNA, CDR2 YNFKEQ. CDR3 length: 16 amino acids. Between the trimmed V and J ends, which lost 0 bases and 7 bases, there was a span of 18 bases.

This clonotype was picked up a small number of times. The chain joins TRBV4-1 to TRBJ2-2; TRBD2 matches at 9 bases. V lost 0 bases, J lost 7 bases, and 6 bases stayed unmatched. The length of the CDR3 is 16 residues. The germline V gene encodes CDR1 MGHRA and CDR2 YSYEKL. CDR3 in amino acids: CASSQEGGGAFGELFF. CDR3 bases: TGCGCCAGCAGCCAAGAAGGCGGGGGGGCTTTCGGGGAGCTGTTTTTT.

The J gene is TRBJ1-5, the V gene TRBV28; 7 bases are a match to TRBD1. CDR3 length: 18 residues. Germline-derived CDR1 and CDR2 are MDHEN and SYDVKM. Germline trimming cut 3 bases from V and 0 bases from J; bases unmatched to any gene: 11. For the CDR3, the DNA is TGTGCCAGCAGTTTTGACAGGGTTTTATCAGCTAGCAATCAGCCCCAGCATTTT. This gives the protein CASSFDRVLSASNQPQHF.

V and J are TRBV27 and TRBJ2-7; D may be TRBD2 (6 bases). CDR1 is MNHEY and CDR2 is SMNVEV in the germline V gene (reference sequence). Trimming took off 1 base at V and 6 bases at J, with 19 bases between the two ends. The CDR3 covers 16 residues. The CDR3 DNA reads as TGTGCCAGCAGTTTATGGTCGACTAGTCCTCGGGTCGAGCAGTACTTC. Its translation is CASSLWSTSPRVEQYF.

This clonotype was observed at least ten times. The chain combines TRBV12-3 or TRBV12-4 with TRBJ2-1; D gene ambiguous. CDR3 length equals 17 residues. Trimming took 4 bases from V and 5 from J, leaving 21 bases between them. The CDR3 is CASSYGPDPGSDNEQFF. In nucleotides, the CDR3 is TGTGCCAGCAGTTACGGCCCGGATCCCGGGTCGGACAATGAGCAGTTCTTC.

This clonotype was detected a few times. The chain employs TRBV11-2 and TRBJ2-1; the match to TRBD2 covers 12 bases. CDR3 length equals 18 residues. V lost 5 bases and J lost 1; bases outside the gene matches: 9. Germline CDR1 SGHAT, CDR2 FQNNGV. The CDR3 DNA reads TGTGCCAGCAGCAAACTAGCGGGGGGCTCCCTTTCCTACAATGAGCAGTTCTTC. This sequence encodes CASSKLAGGSLSYNEQFF. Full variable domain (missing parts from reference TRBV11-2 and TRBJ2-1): EAGVAQSPRYKIIEKRQSVAFWCNPISGHATLYWYQQILGQGPKLLIQFQNNGVVDDSQLPKDRFSAERLKGVDSTLKIQPAKLEDSAVYLCASSKLAGGSLSYNEQFFGPGTRLTVL.

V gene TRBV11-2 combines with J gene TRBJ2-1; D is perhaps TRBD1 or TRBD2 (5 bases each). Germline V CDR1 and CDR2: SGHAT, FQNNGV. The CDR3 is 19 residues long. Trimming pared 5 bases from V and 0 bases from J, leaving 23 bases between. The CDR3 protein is CASSRGAGLHSSSYNEQFF. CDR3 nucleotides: TGTGCCAGCAGCCGGGGCGCGGGCCTACACTCGAGCTCCTACAATGAGCAGTTCTTC.

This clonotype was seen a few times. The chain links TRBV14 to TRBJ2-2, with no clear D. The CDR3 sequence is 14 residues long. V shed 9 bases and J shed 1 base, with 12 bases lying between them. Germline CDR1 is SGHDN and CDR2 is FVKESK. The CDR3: CASKPSWNTGELFF. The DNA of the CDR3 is TGTGCCAGTAAACCTTCTTGGAACACCGGGGAGCTGTTTTTT.

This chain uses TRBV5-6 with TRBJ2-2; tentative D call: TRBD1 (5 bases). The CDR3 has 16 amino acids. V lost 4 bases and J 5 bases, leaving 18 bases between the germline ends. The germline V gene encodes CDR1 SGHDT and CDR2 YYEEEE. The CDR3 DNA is TGTGCCAGCAGCCGTGGTCAGGGAAGTATAACCGGGGAGCTGTTTTTT. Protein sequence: CASSRGQGSITGELFF.

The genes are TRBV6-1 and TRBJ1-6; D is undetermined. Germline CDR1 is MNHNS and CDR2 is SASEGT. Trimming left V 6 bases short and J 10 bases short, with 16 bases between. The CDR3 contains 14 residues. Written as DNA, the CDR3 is TGTGCCAGCAGACCAAGGGCGGCGGTCTCACCCCTCCACTTT. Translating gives CASRPRAAVSPLHF.

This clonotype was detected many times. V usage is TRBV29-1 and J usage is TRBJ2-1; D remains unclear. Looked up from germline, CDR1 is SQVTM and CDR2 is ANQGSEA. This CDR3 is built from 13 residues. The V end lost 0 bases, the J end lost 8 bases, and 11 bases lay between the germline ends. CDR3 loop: CSVEDEAGDEQFF. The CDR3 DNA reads TGCAGCGTTGAAGATGAGGCCGGCGATGAGCAGTTCTTC.

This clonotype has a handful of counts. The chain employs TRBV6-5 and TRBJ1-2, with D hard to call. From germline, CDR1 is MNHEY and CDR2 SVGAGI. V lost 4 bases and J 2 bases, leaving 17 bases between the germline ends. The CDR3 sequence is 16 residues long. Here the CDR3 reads CASSSTSDGRNYGYTF. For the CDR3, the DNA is TGTGCCAGCAGTTCCACCTCGGACGGGAGGAACTATGGCTACACCTTC.

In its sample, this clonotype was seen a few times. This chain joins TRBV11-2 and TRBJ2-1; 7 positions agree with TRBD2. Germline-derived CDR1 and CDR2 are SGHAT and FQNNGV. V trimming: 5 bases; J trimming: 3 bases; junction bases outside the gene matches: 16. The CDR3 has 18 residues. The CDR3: CASSAPGTTNSNYNEQFF. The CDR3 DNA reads TGTGCCAGCAGCGCACCCGGGACTACCAATTCCAACTACAATGAGCAGTTCTTC.